This T cell receptor (beta chain) was observed in a study of early T cells in non-severe SARS-CoV-2 infection (dated by TCRdb to the early 2020s). For context, the study as a whole: Bulk RNA from unsorted whole blood was used for TCR sequencing, so alpha and beta chains could not be paired. Overall study results and their limits: VDJdb matching was skewed toward anti-spike CD8 responses, so virus-specific expansions were likely underestimated and private and CD4 specificities were missed.

This clonotype was detected a few times. The specificity of this receptor is unknown. Per-nucleotide qualities are absent, and no much larger clonotype sits a single base away. The library was obtained by 5' RACE. Sequencing took place on a NextSeq 500. Unique molecular identifiers were attached to individual cDNA molecules in the TCR library protocol so that sequencing error and PCR bias could be corrected. Both TCR alpha and beta chains were sequenced, and tight co-correlation was observed between alpha and beta sequence abundances in each sample. The paper's data handling went like this. Decombinator V4 was used to annotate the V gene, J gene and CDR3 of the TCR sequences. TCRs were defined as expanded if a significant change between any two time points was detected under a Poisson model with p below 0.0001. TCR abundances were normalised to the total number of TCRs sequenced in each sample and reported as counts per million. MAIT TCRs were defined by TRAV1-2 paired with TRAJ12, TRAJ20 or TRAJ33, and iNKT TCRs by TRAV10 paired with TRAJ18. VDJdb, accessed on 1 November 2021, was searched for TCRs annotated for CMV, EBV and SARS-CoV-2, and TCRs annotated for more than one antigen were excluded. Clones were called with MiXCR by TCRdb after fastp trimmed the public reads at Q25, and only in-frame beta chains were retained. One record per CDR3 amino acid sequence lists the most common genes and DNA. The authors' filters were not applied to this entry. The sample table contains 80,000 to 95,000 distinct CDR3 sequences; only one count was recorded for over 15% of them. The top ten clonotypes cover 5.1% of the sample.

Set within a cohort of healthcare workers in London, UK, this nested case-control study involved weekly PCR testing of nasopharyngeal swabs along with blood sampling. Healthcare workers were recruited during the week of the UK lockdown, between 23 and 31 March 2020, and followed weekly for up to 16 weeks. The CDR1 and CDR2 encoded by the germline V gene are MGHRA and YSYEKL. V and J lose 4 bases and 6 bases, and a span of 16 bases separates them. Its CDR3 holds 15 amino acids, cysteine through phenylalanine. This entry keeps only the CDR3 DNA: 45 bases, framed from base 1. The specimen comprised whole blood, sampled at baseline. This chain is built from TRBV4-1 and TRBJ1-5; perhaps TRBD1 is the D gene, with 6 bases matching. The sequence derives from an adult who was a healthcare worker with PCR-confirmed SARS-CoV-2 infection or an uninfected control (not recorded which). This receptor carries the CDR3 CASSPQGNMGQPQHF. The DNA is TGCGCCAGCAGCCCACAGGGAAATATGGGTCAGCCCCAGCATTTT.